The entry below describes one T cell receptor beta chain. No antigen is known for it. This record comes from a study of CD8 T cells in ankylosing spondylitis. Overall study findings and caveats: One TCR beta motif, made up of roughly eight highly homologous variants, appeared characteristic of ankylosing spondylitis blood.

TCRdb reanalysed the 5' RACE reads using MiXCR and keeps one entry per CDR3 protein. The data contain fewer than 500,000 distinct CDR3 sequences, roughly 26% of them singletons. The receptor comes from a male donor with ankylosing spondylitis. Sequenced: blood, either unsorted or a sorted T cell fraction (not recorded which).

The CDR3 loop reads CASSGAGTTEAFF. In DNA, the CDR3 is TGTGCCAGCAGTGGGGCAGGGACCACTGAAGCTTTCTTT. This chain links TRBV2 with TRBJ1-1; D might be TRBD1 (5 bases). Trimming took 4 bases from V and 4 from J, leaving 10 bases between them. CDR1 and CDR2 (germline): SNHLY, FYNNEI. This CDR3 has 13 residues.